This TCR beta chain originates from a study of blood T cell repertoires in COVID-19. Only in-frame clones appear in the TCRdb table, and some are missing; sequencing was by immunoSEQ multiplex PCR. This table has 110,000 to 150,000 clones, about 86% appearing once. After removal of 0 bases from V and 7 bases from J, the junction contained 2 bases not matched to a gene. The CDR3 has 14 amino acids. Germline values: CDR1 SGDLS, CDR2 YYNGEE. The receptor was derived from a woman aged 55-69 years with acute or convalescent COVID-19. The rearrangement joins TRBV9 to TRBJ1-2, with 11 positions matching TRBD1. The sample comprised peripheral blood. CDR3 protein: CASSVEGQGGGYTF. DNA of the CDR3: TGTGCCAGCAGCGTAGAGGGACAGGGGGGTGGCTACACCTTC. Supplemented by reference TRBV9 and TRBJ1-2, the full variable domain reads DSGVTQTPKHLITATGQRVTLRCSPRSGDLSVYWYQQSLDQGLQFLIQYYNGEERAKGNILERFSAQQFPDLHSELNLSSLELGDSALYFCASSVEGQGGGYTFGSGTRLTVV.